This T cell receptor beta chain was captured in a study of untreated major depressive disorder. Study findings and constraints: A comparatively small sample limits the generalizability of these findings. Compared with controls, depressed patients showed more TRBV05-01 (Vbeta 5.1) usage in CD4+ T cells.

Germline loops: CDR1 LGHNA, CDR2 YNFKEQ. Trimming cost V 4 bases and J 4 bases, with 16 bases left between them. The CDR3 has 15 residues. The table came from immunoSEQ multiplex PCR; TCRdb's copy has only in-frame clones and leaves some out. This sample has roughly 13,000 clones, with 92% found just once. In the case of this clone: Its antigen is undetermined.

The sequence was collected from a man aged 25-45 years with major depressive disorder. Sequencing was performed on CD4+ T cells from PBMCs. V and J are TRBV4-2 and TRBJ1-2, with no clear D. The DNA for the CDR3 is TGTGCCAGCAGCCCAATAGAGGGAATGGGCTATGGCTACACCTTC. Translating it yields CASSPIEGMGYGYTF.